The TCR beta chain described here comes from a study of cytomegalovirus exposure and HLA in healthy donors. PCR was performed using 60 Vbeta and 13 Jbeta primers. TCRdb's table, derived via immunoSEQ multiplex PCR, lists solely in-frame clones and lacks some. The sample lists 150,000 to 250,000 clones; 82% were seen once. This clone occurred a few times. Antigen specificity is unknown. Notes on the study in general: The study put 150 or so TCR beta chains on its list as cytomegalovirus-associated.

The junction had 4 bases not matched to a gene; V was cut back by 6 bases and J by 5 bases. The CDR3 runs 14 residues. Germline V lookup: CDR1 MGHDK, CDR2 SYGVNS. The sample comprised PBMCs. The rearrangement uses TRBV25-1 and TRBJ1-4; 9 bases are a match to TRBD1. The clonotype comes from a woman between 50 and 59 years old in good health and CMV-seropositive. The CDR3 nucleotides read TGTGCCAGCAGCGACACAGGGGGCAATGAAAAACTGTTTTTT. Translated, it gives CASSDTGGNEKLFF.